The table lists the clone carrying this T cell receptor (beta chain) with a few counts. The sample is drawn from a study of blood T cell repertoires in COVID-19. Study overall: Collection of acute and convalescent COVID-19 samples took place in the United States, Italy and Spain. Sources were T cells, B-cell-depleted T cells, or PBMCs; the material itself was cDNA or gDNA.

Methods used by the authors: Amplified reference gene primers provided the basis for estimating nucleated cell counts. Sequencing was performed with immunoSEQ multiplex PCR; in TCRdb, only in-frame clones are kept and a portion is missing. D and trimming come from the DNA, and the V and J calls and clone size come from that table. This table has approximately 240,000 clones, nearly 90% appearing once. The length of the CDR3 is 14 residues. The J segment lost 7 bases and the V segment lost 2 bases, leaving 7 bases of the junction unmatched. Germline CDR1 is MNHEY and CDR2 is SVGEGT. This receptor was taken from a woman between 40 and 55 years old who had recovered from COVID-19. The sequenced material came from peripheral blood. The genes are TRBV6-2 or TRBV6-3 and TRBJ2-7; 8 bases map to TRBD1. The CDR3 DNA sequence: TGTGCCAGCAGTTACCAGGACAGGGTATGGGAGCAGTACTTC. Its translation is CASSYQDRVWEQYF.